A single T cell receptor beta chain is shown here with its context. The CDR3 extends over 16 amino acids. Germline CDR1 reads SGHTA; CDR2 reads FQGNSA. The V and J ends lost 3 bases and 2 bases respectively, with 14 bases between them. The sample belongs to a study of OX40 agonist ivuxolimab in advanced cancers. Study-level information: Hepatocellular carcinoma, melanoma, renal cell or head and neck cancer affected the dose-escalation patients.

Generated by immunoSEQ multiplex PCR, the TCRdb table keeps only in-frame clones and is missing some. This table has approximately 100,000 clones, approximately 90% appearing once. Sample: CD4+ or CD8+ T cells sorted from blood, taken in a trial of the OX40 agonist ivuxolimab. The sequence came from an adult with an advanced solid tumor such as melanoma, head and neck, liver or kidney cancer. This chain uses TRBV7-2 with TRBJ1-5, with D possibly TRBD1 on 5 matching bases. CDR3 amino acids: CASSFGSGGGNQPQHF. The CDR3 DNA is TGTGCCAGCAGCTTCGGGAGTGGGGGGGGCAATCAGCCCCAGCATTTT.